This TCR beta chain was sequenced for a study of beta chain features in type 1 diabetes. General study results and limits: Moderate yet significant TCRB CDR3 shortening was seen in Type 1 diabetes patients in all four CD4+ subsets.

With V trimmed by 1 base and J by 0 bases, 5 bases remained unmatched. CDR1 is SGHVS and CDR2 is FQNEAQ in the germline V gene. This CDR3 has 18 amino acids. Expressed TCRB transcripts got sequenced, as all isolated RNA was reverse transcribed. Only in-frame clones appear in the TCRdb table, and some are missing; sequencing was by immunoSEQ multiplex PCR. The table shows about 230,000 clones, with 16% occurring only once. Notes on this clone: The antigen is unknown.

Sequenced: naive CD4+ T cells from blood. This receptor was obtained from a young man with type 1 diabetes. The chain carries TRBV7-8 and TRBJ2-6; TRBD1 agrees at 8 bases. Here the CDR3 reads CASSLEDRARSGANVLTF. The CDR3, as DNA: TGTGCCAGCAGCTTAGAGGACAGGGCACGCTCTGGGGCCAACGTCCTGACTTTC.